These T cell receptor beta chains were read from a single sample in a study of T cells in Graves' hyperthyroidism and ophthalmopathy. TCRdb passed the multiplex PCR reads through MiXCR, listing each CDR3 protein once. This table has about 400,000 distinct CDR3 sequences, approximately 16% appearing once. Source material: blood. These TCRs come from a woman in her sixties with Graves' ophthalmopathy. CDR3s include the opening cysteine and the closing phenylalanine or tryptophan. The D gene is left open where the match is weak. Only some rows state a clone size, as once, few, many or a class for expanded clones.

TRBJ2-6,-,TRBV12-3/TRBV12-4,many,TGTGCCAGCAGTTTAGTTGTACGGGGTAACGTCCTGACTTTC,CASSLVVRGNVLTF
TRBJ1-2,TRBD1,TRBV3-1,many,TGTGCCAGCAGCCAAGGGACAGGGTGGGAAGCCTTC,CASSQGTGWEAF
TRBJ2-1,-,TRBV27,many,TGTGCCAGCAGTGAGACTCACTACTCCTACAATGAGCAGTTCTTC,CASSETHYSYNEQFF
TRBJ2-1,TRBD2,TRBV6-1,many,TGTGCCAGCAGTTCCACACCCACGGGACTAGCGGGAGTTCATAATGAGCAGTTCTTC,CASSSTPTGLAGVHNEQFF
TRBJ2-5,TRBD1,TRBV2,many,TGTGCCAGCAGTGGGGACAGGGGGCTAGGAGAGACCCAGTACTTC,CASSGDRGLGETQYF
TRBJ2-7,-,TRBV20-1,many,TGCAGTGCTTCCCCGGCGGGCGGAAATCAGCAGTACTTC,CSASPAGGNQQYF
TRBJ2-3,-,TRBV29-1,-,TGCAGCGTTGTTCTAGCAACGGCAGATACGCAGTATTTT,CSVVLATADTQYF
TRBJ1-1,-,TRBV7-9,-,TGTGCCAGCAGCTTAGAAAGGATAAGGAACACTGAAGCTTTCTTT,CASSLERIRNTEAFF
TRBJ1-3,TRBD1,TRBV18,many,TGTGCCAGCTCATCGACAGGGAAAGGTGGAAACACCATATATTTT,CASSSTGKGGNTIYF
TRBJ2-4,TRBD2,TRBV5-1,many,TGCGCCAGCAGCTTGGAAGGCGGGAGGGCCTCAGGAAACATTCAGTACTTC,CASSLEGGRASGNIQYF
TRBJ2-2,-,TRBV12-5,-,TGTGCTAGTGGTTTCAAACTAGCTCTCTTTTACGCGAACACCGGGGAGCTGTTTTTT,CASGFKLALFYANTGELFF
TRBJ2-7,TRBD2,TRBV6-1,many,TGTGCCAGCAGGTTGGGACTAGCGGCCCGGCTCGGGTACGAGCAGTACTTC,CASRLGLAARLGYEQYF
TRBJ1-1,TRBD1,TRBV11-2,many,TGTGCCAGCAGCTGGGGACAGCAGAACACTGAAGCTTTCTTT,CASSWGQQNTEAFF
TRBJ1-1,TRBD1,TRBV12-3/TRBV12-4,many,TGTGCCAGCACCCCGACAGGGGTTGGGACTGAAGCTTTCTTT,CASTPTGVGTEAFF
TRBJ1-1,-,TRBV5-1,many,TGCGCCAGCAGCTTGGGGGATGTCGACACTGAAGCTTTCTTT,CASSLGDVDTEAFF
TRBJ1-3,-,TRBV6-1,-,TGTGCCAGCAGTCGCGAGAGATCTGGAAACACCATATATTTT,CASSRERSGNTIYF
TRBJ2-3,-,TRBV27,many,TGTGCCAGCAGTTTTCGCCGGCCTAGCACAGATACGCAGTATTTT,CASSFRRPSTDTQYF
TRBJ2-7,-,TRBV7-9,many,TGTGCCAGCAGCTCATTTGGACTCGCCTACGAGCAGTACTTC,CASSSFGLAYEQYF
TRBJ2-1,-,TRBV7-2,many,TGTGCCAGCAAAGGTACCCGGACCCACAATGAGCAGTTCTTC,CASKGTRTHNEQFF
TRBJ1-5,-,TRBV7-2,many,TGTGCCAGCAGCCCCGACGTCGGTAGTCAGCCCCAGCATTTT,CASSPDVGSQPQHF
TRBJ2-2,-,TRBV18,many,TGTGCCAGCTCACAAGGACAAGCCGGGGAGCTGTTTTTT,CASSQGQAGELFF
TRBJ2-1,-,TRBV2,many,TGTGCCAGCAGTGAATTCCAGGTGGGCAATGAGCAGTTCTTC,CASSEFQVGNEQFF
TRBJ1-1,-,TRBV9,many,TGTGCCAGCAGCGGGAAAGGCTTAAAACCTGAAGCTTTCTTT,CASSGKGLKPEAFF
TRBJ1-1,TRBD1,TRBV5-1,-,TGCGCCAGCAGCTCCGGGACAGGGGGCGGGAAGAGCACTGAAGCTTTCTTT,CASSSGTGGGKSTEAFF
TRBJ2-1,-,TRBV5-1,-,TGCGCCAGCAGCGGAGCTAGCAGGACCGATGAGCAGTTCTTC,CASSGASRTDEQFF
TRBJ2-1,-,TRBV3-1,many,TGTGCCAGCAGCCAAGACTACGAGTATGCCCGAGAGCAGTTCTTC,CASSQDYEYAREQFF
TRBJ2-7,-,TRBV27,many,TGTGCCAGCAGTTTAGCAAGGGGGGGGTACGAGCAGTACTTC,CASSLARGGYEQYF
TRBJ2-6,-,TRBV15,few,TGTGCCACCAGGGAAGGGAGAGGGGCCAACGTCCTGACTTTC,CATREGRGANVLTF
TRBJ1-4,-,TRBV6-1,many,TGTGCCAGCAGTGAAGCAGGGCTATCAGCTGAAAAACTGTTTTTT,CASSEAGLSAEKLFF
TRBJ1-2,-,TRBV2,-,TGTGCCAGGGGTACTCAACGGGACGCCTGGCCCGCCTTC,CARGTQRDAWPAF
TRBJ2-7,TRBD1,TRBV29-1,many,TGCAGCGTTGTCAGGGGGAGTACCTACGAGCAGTACTTC,CSVVRGSTYEQYF
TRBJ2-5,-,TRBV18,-,TGTGCCAGCTCACCAAGGGCGCGGGTTGAAGAGACCCAGTACTTC,CASSPRARVEETQYF
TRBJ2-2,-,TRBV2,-,TGTGCCAGCAGTGTCTGGGGGGAGCTGTTTTTT,CASSVWGELFF
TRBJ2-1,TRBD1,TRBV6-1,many,TGTGCCAGCAGAGCAGGGACAGGGACCAACAATGAGCAGTTCTTC,CASRAGTGTNNEQFF
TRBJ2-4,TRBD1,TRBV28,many,TGTGCCAGCAGTGGCACAGGGGTCGGATTAGCCAAAAACATTCAGTACTTC,CASSGTGVGLAKNIQYF
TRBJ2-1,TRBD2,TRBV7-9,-,TGTGCCAGCAGCTTATCGGGACTAGCGGGAGACAATGAGCAGTTCTTC,CASSLSGLAGDNEQFF
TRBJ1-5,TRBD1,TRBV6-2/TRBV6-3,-,TGTGCCAGCAGTGGACAGGGAGGGGGGCCCCAGCATTTT,CASSGQGGGPQHF
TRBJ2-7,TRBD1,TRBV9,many,TGTGCCAGCAGCGTGGAAGGGACAGGGGGTTCGCTGTCCGAGCAGTACTTC,CASSVEGTGGSLSEQYF
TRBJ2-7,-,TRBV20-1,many,TGCAGTGCTAAGCCCCTAGGGACCTACGAGCAGTACTTC,CSAKPLGTYEQYF
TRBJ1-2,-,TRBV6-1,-,TGTGCCAGCCGCACCTCGTATGGCTACACCTTC,CASRTSYGYTF
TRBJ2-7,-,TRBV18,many,TGTGCCAGCTCACCAGAGGACGTAGCCTACGAGCAGTACTTC,CASSPEDVAYEQYF
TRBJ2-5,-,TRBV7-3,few,TGTGCCAGCAGCTCCGGACGTTCTGGGACGACCCAGTACTTC,CASSSGRSGTTQYF
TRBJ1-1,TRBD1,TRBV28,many,TGTGCCAGCACCGGGACAGAGAACACTGAAGCTTTCTTT,CASTGTENTEAFF
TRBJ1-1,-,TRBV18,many,TGTGCCAGCTCACCACCAGGACAGGAAGCTTTCTTT,CASSPPGQEAFF
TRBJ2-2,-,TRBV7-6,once,TGTACCAGCAGCTCTCAGGGGGGGGCAAACACCGGGGAGCTGTTTTTT,CTSSSQGGANTGELFF
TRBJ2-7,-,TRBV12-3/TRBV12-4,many,TGTGCCAGCAGTTTAGGAGGGAACTACGAGCAGTACTTC,CASSLGGNYEQYF
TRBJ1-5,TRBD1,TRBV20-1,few,TGCAGTGCTAGCAGGGGGGATAGCAATCAGCCCCAGCATTTT,CSASRGDSNQPQHF
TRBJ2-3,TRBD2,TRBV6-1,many,TGTGCCAGCAGCCGGAACCCAGCGGGAGTGGCAGATACGCAGTATTTT,CASSRNPAGVADTQYF